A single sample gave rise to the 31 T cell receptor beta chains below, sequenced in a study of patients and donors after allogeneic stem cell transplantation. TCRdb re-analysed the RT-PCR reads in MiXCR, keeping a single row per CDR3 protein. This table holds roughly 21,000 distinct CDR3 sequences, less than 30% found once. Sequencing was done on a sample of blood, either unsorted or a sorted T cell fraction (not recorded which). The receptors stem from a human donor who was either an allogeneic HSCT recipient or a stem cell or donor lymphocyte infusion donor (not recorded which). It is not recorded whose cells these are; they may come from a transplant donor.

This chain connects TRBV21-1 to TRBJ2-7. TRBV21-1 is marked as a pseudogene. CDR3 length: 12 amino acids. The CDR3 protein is CASTNLISEQYV. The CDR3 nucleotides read TGTGCCAGCACCAACCTTATAAGCGAGCAGTACGTC.

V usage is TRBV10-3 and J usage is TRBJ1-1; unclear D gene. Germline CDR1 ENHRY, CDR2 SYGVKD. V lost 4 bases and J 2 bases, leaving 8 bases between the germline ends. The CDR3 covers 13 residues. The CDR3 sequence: CAISVAVNTEAFF. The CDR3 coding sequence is TGTGCCATCAGTGTTGCAGTTAACACTGAAGCTTTCTTT.

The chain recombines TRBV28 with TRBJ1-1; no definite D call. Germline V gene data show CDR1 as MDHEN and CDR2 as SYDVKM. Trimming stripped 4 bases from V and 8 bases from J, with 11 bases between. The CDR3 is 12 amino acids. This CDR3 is CASSSSPWEAFF. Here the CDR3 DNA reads TGTGCCAGCAGTTCCTCCCCATGGGAAGCTTTCTTT.

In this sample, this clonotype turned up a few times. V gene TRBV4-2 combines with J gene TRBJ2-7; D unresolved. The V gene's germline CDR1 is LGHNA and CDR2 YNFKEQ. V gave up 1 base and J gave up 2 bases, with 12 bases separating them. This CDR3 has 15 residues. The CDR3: CASSQGGSSTYEQYF. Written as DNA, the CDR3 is TGTGCCAGCAGCCAAGGAGGTAGCAGCACCTACGAGCAGTACTTC.

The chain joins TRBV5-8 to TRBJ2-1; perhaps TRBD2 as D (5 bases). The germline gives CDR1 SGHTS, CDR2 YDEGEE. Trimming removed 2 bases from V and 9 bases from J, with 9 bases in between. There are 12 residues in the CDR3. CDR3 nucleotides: TGTGCCAGCAGCTTTGGACGGGGTGAGCAGTTCTTC. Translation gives CASSFGRGEQFF.

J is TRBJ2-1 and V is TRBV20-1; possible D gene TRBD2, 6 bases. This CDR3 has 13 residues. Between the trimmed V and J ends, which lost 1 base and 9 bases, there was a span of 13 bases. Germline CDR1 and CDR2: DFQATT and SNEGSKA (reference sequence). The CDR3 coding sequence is TGCAGTGCTAGAGCCCGACTAGTGGGTGAGCAGTTCTTC. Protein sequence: CSARARLVGEQFF.

The CDR3 sequence: CASSLMGSRTSGNTIYF. CDR3 in DNA: TGCGCCAGCAGCTTAATGGGTTCGAGGACCTCTGGAAACACCATATATTTT. The chain recombines TRBV5-1 with TRBJ1-3; D gene uncertain. This CDR3 comprises 17 residues. V was shortened by 2 bases and J by 0 bases, with 15 bases between the two germline ends. The germline CDR1 and CDR2 sequences are SGHRS and YFSETQ.

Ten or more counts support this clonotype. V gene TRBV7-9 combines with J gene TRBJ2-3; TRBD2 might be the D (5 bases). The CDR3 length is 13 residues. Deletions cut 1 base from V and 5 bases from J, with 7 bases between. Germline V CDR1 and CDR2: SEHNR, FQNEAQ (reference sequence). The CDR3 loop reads CASSLEAGDTQYF. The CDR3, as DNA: TGTGCCAGCAGCTTAGAGGCGGGAGATACGCAGTATTTT. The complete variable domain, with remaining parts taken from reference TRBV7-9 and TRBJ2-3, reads DTGVSQNPRHKITKRGQNVTFRCDPISEHNRLYWYRQTLGQGPEFLTYFQNEAQLEKSRLLSDRFSAERPKGSFSTLEIQRTEQGDSAMYLCASSLEAGDTQYFGPGTRLTVL.

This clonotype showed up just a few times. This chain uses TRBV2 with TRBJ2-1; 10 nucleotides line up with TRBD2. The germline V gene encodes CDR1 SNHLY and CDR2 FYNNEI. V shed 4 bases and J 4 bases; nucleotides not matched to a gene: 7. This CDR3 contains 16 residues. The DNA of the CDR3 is TGTGCCAGCAGTGCCCAACTAGCGGGGCCTTACAATGAGCAGTTCTTC. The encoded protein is CASSAQLAGPYNEQFF.

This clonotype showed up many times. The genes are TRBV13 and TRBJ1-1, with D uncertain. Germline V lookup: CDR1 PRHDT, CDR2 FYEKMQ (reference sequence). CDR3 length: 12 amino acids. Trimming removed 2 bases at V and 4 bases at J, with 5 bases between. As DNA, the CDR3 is TGTGCCAGCAGCTTAAGGGTCACTGAAGCTTTCTTT. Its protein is CASSLRVTEAFF. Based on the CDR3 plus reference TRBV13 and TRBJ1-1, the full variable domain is AAGVIQSPRHLIKEKRETATLKCYPIPRHDTVYWYQQGPGQDPQFLISFYEKMQSDKGSIPDRFSAQQFSDYHSELNMSSLELGDSALYFCASSLRVTEAFFGQGTRLTVV.

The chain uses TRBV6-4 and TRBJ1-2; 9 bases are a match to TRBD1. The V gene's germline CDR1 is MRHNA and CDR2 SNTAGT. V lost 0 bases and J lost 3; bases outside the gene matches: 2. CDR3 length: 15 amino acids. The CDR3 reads CASSDSRQGDYGYTF. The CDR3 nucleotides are TGTGCCAGCAGTGACTCGAGACAGGGGGACTATGGCTACACCTTC.

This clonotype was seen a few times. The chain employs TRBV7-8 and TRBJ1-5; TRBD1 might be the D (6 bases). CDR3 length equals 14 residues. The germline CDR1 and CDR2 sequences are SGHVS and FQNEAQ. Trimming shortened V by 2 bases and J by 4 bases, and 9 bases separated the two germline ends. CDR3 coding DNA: TGTGCCAGCAGCTTACAGGGGATAAATCAGCCCCAGCATTTT. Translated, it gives CASSLQGINQPQHF.

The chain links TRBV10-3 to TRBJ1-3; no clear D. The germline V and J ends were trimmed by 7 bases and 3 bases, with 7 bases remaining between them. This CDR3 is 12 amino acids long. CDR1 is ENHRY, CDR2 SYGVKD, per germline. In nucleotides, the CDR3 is TGTGCCATCATGGGGAATGGAAACACCATATATTTT. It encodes CAIMGNGNTIYF.

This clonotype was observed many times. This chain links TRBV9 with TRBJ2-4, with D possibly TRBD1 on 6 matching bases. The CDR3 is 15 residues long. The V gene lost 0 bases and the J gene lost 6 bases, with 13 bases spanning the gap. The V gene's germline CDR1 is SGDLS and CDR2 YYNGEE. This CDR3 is CASSVGQGSRNIQYF. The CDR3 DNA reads TGTGCCAGCAGCGTAGGGCAGGGGTCTAGAAACATTCAGTACTTC.

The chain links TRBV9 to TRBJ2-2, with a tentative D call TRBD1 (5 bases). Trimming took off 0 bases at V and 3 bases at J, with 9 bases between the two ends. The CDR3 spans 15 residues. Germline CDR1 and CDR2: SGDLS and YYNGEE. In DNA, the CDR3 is TGTGCCAGCAGCGTAGGCGACAGCCACACCGGGGAGCTGTTTTTT. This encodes CASSVGDSHTGELFF.

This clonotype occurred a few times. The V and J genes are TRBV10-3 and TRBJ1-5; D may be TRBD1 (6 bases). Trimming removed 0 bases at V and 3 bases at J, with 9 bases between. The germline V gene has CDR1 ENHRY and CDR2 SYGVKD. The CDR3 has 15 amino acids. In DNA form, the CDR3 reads TGTGCCATCAGTGAGTCATGGGGGCTCAATCAGCCCCAGCATTTT. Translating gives CAISESWGLNQPQHF.

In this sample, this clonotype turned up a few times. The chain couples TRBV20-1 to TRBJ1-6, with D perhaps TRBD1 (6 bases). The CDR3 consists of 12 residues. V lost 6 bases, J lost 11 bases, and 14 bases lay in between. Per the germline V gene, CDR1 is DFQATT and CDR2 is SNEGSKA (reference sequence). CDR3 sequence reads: CSAHRVGAPLHF. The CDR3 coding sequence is TGCAGTGCCCACAGGGTGGGCGCACCCCTCCACTTT.

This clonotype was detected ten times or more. Written as DNA, the CDR3 is TGTGCCAGCAGCCCCCCCGAGCCGGGGGGGTATGGCTACACCTTC. This gives the protein CASSPPEPGGYGYTF. The V gene is TRBV9, the J gene TRBJ1-2; weak D call: TRBD1 (5 bases). The CDR3 covers 15 residues. CDR1 is SGDLS and CDR2 is YYNGEE in the germline V gene. Trimming shortened V by 4 bases and J by 5 bases, and 18 bases separated the two germline ends.

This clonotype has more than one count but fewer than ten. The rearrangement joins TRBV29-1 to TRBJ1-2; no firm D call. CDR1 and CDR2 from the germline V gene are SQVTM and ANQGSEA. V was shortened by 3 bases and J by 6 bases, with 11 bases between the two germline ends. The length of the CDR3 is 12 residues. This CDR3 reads CSVEKSRNGYTF. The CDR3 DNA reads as TGCAGCGTTGAGAAGAGTCGGAATGGCTACACCTTC.

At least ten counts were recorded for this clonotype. CDR3 sequence: CASRTLQGSNTEAFF. The DNA for the CDR3 is TGTGCCAGCAGGACGCTACAGGGGTCGAACACTGAAGCTTTCTTT. The gene calls are TRBV27 and TRBJ1-1; the match to TRBD1 covers 7 bases. Germline V gene data show CDR1 as MNHEY and CDR2 as SMNVEV (reference sequence). The junction had 8 bases not matched to a gene; V was cut back by 6 bases and J by 1 base. The CDR3 runs to 15 residues.

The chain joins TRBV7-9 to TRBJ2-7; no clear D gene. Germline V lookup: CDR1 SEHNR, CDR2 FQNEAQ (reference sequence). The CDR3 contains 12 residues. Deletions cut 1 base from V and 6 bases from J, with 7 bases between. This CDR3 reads CASSLEIGEQYV. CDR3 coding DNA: TGTGCCAGCAGCTTAGAGATCGGCGAGCAGTACGTC.

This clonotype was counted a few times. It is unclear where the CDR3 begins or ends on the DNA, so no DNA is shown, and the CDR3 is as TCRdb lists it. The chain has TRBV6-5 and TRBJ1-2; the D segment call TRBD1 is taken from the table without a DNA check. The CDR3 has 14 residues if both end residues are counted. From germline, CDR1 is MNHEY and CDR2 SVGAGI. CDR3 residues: CASSTSTGTYGYTF.

CDR3 DNA sequence: TGCAGTGCTAGACGCGGGCCCCCCAATCAGCCCCAGCATTTT. Its protein product is CSARRGPPNQPQHF. The genes are TRBV20-1 and TRBJ1-5; D ambiguous. The CDR3 runs to 14 residues. V dropped 2 bases and J dropped 3 bases, with 11 bases sitting between them. The germline CDR1 and CDR2 sequences are DFQATT and SNEGSKA (reference sequence).

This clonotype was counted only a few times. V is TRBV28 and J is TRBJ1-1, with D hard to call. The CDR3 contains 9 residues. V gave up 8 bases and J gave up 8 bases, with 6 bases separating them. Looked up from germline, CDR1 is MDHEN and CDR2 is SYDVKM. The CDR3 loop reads CASGREAFF. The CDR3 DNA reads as TGTGCCAGCGGCCGAGAAGCTTTCTTT.

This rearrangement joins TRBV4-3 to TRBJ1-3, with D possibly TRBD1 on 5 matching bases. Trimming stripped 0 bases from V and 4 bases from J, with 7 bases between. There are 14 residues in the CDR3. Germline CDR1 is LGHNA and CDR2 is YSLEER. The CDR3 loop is CASSQDRVGNTIYF. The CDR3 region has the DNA TGCGCCAGCAGCCAAGACAGGGTCGGAAACACCATATATTTT.

CDR3: CASSWDRERGYTF. Here the CDR3 DNA reads TGTGCCAGCAGCTGGGACAGGGAACGCGGCTACACCTTC. The chain employs TRBV6-1 and TRBJ1-2; 9 nucleotides agree with TRBD1. This CDR3 comprises 13 residues. The germline CDR1 and CDR2 sequences are MNHNS and SASEGT. Unmatched junction bases numbered 7, after V lost 6 bases and J lost 8 bases.

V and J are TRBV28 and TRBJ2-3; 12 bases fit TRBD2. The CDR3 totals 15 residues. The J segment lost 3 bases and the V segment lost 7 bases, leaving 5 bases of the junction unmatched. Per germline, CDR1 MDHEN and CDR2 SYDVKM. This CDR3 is CASKLAGGRTDTQYF. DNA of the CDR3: TGTGCCAGCAAACTAGCGGGGGGTCGAACAGATACGCAGTATTTT.

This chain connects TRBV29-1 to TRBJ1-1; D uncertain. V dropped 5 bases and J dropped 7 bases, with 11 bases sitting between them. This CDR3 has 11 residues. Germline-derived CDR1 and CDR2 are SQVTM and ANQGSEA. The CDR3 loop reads CSVQEGSEAFF. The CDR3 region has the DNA TGCAGCGTTCAGGAAGGGAGTGAAGCTTTCTTT. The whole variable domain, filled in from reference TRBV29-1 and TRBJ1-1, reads SAVISQKPSRDICQRGTSLTIQCQVDSQVTMMFWYRQQPGQSLTLIATANQGSEATYESGFVIDKFPISRPNLTFSTLTVSNMSPEDSSIYLCSVQEGSEAFFGQGTRLTVV.

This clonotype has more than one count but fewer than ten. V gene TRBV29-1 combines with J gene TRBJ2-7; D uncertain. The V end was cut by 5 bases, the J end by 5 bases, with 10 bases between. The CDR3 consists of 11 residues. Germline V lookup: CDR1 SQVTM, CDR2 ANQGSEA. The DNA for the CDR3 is TGCAGCGTTCCCAAGAGGAACGAGCAGTACGTC. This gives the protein CSVPKRNEQYV.

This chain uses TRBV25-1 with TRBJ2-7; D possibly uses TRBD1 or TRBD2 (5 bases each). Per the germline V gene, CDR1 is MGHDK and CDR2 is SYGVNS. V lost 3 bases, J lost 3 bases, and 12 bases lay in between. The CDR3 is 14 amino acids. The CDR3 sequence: CASSESGPFYEQYF. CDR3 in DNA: TGTGCCAGCAGTGAGTCGGGACCCTTCTACGAGCAGTACTTC.

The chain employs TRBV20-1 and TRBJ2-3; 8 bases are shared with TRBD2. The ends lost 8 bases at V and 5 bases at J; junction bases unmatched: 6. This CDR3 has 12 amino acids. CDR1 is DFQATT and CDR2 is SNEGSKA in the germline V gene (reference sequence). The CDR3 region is CSTGLVIDTQYF. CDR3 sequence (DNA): TGCAGTACGGGACTAGTAATAGATACGCAGTATTTT.